This T cell receptor beta chain was found in a study of cytomegalovirus exposure and HLA in healthy donors. Primers included in the PCR were 60 Vbeta and 13 Jbeta primers. The protocol was immunoSEQ multiplex PCR, while the TCRdb copy is restricted to in-frame clones and leaves out a portion. The sample yields over 35,000 clones, of which the top ten take up more than 1.5%. The CDR3 runs 12 residues. V was cut by 9 bases and J by 5 bases, with 12 bases left in between. Germline V gives CDR1 LNHDA, CDR2 SQIVND (reference sequence). The rearrangement joins TRBV19 to TRBJ2-3; a possible D gene is TRBD2 (5 bases). The TCR comes from a woman in her twenties or thirties in good health and CMV-seronegative. Specimen: PBMCs. CDR3 in amino acids: CASGRRGDTQYF. CDR3 DNA: TGTGCCAGCGGACGCCGGGGAGATACGCAGTATTTT.